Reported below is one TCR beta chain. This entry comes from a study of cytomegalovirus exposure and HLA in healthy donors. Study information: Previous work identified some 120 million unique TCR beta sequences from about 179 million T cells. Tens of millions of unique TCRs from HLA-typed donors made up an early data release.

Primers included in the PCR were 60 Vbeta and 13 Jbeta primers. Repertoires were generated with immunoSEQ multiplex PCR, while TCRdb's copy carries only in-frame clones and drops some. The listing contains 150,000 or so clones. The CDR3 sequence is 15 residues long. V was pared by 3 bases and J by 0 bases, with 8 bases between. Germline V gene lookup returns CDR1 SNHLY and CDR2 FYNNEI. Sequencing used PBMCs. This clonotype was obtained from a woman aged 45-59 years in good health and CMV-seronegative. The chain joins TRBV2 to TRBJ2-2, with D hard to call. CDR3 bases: TGTGCCAGCAGTGATTTAGCCCCGAACACCGGGGAGCTGTTTTTT. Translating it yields CASSDLAPNTGELFF.